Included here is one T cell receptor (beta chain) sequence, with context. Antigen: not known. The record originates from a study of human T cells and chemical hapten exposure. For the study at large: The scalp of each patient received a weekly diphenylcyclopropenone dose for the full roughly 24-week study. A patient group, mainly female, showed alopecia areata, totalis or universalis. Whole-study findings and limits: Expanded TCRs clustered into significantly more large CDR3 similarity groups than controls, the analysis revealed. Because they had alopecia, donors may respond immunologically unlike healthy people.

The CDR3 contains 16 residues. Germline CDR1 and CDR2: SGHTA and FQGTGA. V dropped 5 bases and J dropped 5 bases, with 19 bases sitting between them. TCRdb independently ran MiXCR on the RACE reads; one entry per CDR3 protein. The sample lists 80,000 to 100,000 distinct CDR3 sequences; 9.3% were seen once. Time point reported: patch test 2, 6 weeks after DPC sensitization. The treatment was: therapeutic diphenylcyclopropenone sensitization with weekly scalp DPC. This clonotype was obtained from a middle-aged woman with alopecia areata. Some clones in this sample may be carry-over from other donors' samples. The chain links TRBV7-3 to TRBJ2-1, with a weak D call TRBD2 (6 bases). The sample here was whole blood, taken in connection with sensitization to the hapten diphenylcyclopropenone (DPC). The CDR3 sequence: CASSLRTGLDNNEQFF. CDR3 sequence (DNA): TGTGCCAGCAGCCTTCGGACGGGACTGGACAACAATGAGCAGTTCTTC.